The clone carrying this T cell receptor (beta chain) has more than one count but fewer than ten. The antigen is not known. This entry is derived from a study of tissue T cells after allogeneic stem cell transplantation. Study in general: Pathologist H&E review favored samples with visible lymphocytes for sequencing among multiple samples. Regarding the study as a whole: Anatomically similar tissues had similar TCR repertoires within each patient. Sampling depth was limited, and the cohort was small and clinically varied. In patients and mice, blood and spleen missed much of tissue repertoire.

V was pared by 0 bases and J by 5 bases, with 6 bases between. This CDR3 spans 13 amino acids. CDR1 and CDR2 (germline): LGHNA, YSLEER. TCRdb keeps only in-frame clones here, not all; method: immunoSEQ multiplex PCR. The repertoire consists of about 5,800 clones, with roughly 62% occurring once and the leading ten covering less than 25%. V usage is TRBV4-3 and J usage is TRBJ2-3, with no clear D. This clonotype was obtained from a male donor aged 60 or over with lung cancer. Sequences were derived from tissue from the jejunum, sampled at autopsy. The CDR3 loop is CASSQDWGDTQYF. The DNA of the CDR3 is TGCGCCAGCAGCCAAGATTGGGGAGATACGCAGTATTTT.